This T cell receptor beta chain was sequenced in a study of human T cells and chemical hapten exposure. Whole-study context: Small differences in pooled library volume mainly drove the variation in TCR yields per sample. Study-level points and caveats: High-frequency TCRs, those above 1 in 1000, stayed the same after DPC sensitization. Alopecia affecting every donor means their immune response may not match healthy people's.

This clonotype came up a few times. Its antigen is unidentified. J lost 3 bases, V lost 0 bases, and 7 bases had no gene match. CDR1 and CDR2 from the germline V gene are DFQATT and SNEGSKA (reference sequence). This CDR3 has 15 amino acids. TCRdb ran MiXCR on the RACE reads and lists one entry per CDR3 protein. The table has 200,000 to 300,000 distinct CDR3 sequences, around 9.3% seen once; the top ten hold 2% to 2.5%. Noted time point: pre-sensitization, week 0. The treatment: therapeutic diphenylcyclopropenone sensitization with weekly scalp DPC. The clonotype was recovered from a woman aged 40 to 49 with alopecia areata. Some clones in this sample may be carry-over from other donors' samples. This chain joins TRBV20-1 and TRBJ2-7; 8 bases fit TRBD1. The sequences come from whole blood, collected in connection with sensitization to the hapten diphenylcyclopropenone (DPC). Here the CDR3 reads CSARDRTGSVYEQYF. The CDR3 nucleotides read TGCAGTGCTAGAGACCGGACAGGGTCGGTCTACGAGCAGTACTTC.